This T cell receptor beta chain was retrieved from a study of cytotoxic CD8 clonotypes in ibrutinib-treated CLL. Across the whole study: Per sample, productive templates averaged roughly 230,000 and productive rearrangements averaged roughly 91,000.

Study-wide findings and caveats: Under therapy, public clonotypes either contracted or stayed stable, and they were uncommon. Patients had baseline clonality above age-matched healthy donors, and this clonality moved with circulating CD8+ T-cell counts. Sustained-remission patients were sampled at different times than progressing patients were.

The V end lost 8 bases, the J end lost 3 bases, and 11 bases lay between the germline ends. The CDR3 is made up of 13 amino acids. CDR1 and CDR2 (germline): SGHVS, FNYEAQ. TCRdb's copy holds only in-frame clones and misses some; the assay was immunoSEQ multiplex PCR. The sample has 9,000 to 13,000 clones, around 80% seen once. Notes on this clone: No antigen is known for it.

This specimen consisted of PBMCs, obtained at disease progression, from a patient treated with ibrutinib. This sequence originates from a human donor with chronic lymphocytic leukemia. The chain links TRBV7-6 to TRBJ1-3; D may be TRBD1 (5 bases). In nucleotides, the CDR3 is TGTGCCAGCCAGGGTGAACATGGAAACACCATATATTTT. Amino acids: CASQGEHGNTIYF.